Only a few counts were recorded for the clone carrying this T cell receptor (beta chain). The target antigen is unknown. The primer mix had 60 Vbeta and 13 Jbeta primers. Measured with immunoSEQ multiplex PCR; TCRdb has only the in-frame clones, and not every one. The sample lists 150,000 to 200,000 clones, around three quarters seen once, with under 2.5% in the top ten. These data belong to a study of cytomegalovirus exposure and HLA in healthy donors. Study overall: Early released data had 80 million or so unique TCRs, all coming from HLA-typed donors. Notes on the study in general: No immune exposure information besides CMV serostatus was available.

Between the trimmed V and J ends, which lost 0 bases and 5 bases, there was a span of 9 bases. The CDR3 covers 14 residues. Germline V gene data show CDR1 as SGDLS and CDR2 as YYNGEE. The chain uses TRBV9 and TRBJ1-5, with D hard to call. Sequencing input: PBMCs. This receptor was obtained from a woman aged 30 to 39 in good health and CMV-seropositive. CDR3 nucleotides: TGTGCCAGCAGCGTAGGCGTAGGAGATCAGCCCCAGCATTTT. Translated: CASSVGVGDQPQHF.